This TCR beta chain was sequenced for a study of blood T cell repertoires in COVID-19. Study context: Donors in the United States, Italy and Spain gave samples during acute or convalescent COVID-19.

This table comes from immunoSEQ multiplex PCR, and its TCRdb copy is limited to in-frame clones, with some not included. In the table there are more than 300,000 clones, roughly 90% of which are singletons. The CDR3 loop spans 17 amino acids. Trimming took off 3 bases at V and 5 bases at J, with 26 bases between the two ends. The germline CDR1 and CDR2 sequences are DFQATT and SNEGSKA (reference sequence). The source material was peripheral blood. The source is a man aged 18 to 35 who had recovered from COVID-19. The chain couples TRBV20-1 to TRBJ2-7, with a possible D match to TRBD1 (6 bases). As DNA, the CDR3 is TGCAGTGCTAGTAGTCCGACCAGGGGCCGCGTCCGTGACGAGCAGTACTTC. Translated, it gives CSASSPTRGRVRDEQYF.